The 13 T cell receptor beta chains below all came from one sample that was sequenced in a study of immune heterogeneity within non-small cell lung tumors. Amplification of TCR beta CDR3 was performed by multiplex PCR with 32 V and 13 J primers. TCRdb passed the multiplex PCR reads through MiXCR, listing each CDR3 protein once. Found here are roughly 13,000 distinct CDR3 sequences, around 22% of them singletons; the top ten hold around 4.6%. The template consisted of bulk tumor genomic DNA, with about 620 ng used per sample. Surgery yielded several widely spaced biopsies per primary tumor. Their non-small cell lung cancer was newly diagnosed and untreated, and the patients underwent curative surgery. Material for sequencing was lung tumor tissue. The receptor set was obtained from a man between 60 and 75 years old with non-small cell lung cancer.

This clonotype showed up just a few times. The gene calls are TRBV6-1 and TRBJ2-7; maybe TRBD1 (5 bases). The germline gives CDR1 MNHNS, CDR2 SASEGT. Trimming took 6 bases from V and 3 from J, leaving 15 bases between them. The CDR3 contains 14 residues. The CDR3 is CASSSVQGLYEQYF. CDR3 nucleotide sequence: TGTGCCAGCAGCTCAGTGCAGGGTCTCTACGAGCAGTACTTC.

About this clonotype: A much more abundant neighbour one base away suggests this may be a read error. The V gene is TRBV28, the J gene TRBJ2-2; D not certain. Germline CDR1 and CDR2: MDHEN and SYDVKM. CDR3 size: 15 residues. V shed 5 bases and J shed 7 bases, with 17 bases lying between them. CDR3 bases: TGTGCCAGCAGTCCCATCCCGAGCCTGGACGGGGAGCTGTTTTTT. Translating gives CASSPIPSLDGELFF.

This clonotype was found a few times. The rearrangement links TRBV29-1 to TRBJ2-1; 9 nucleotides match TRBD1. With 7 bases clipped from V and 7 bases from J, the junction kept 14 bases outside the gene matches. Germline V gives CDR1 SQVTM, CDR2 ANQGSEA. The CDR3 is made up of 15 amino acids. The CDR3 DNA follows: TGCAGCGCTAGGGGTACCGGGACAGGGTGGAATGAGCAGTTCTTC. Its protein product is CSARGTGTGWNEQFF.

The V call is TRBV9, the J call TRBJ1-1, with D maybe TRBD1 (5 bases). There are 14 residues in the CDR3. Germline lookup yields CDR1 SGDLS and CDR2 YYNGEE. The V and J ends lost 0 bases and 1 base respectively, with 7 bases between them. CDR3 bases: TGTGCCAGCAGCGTAGGACAGAGGAACACTGAAGCTTTCTTT. Translated: CASSVGQRNTEAFF.

The chain is built from TRBV4-1 and TRBJ2-7, with 7 bases lining up with TRBD2. This CDR3 comprises 14 residues. The junction had 2 bases not matched to a gene; V was cut back by 3 bases and J by 0 bases. CDR1 and CDR2 from the germline V gene are MGHRA and YSYEKL. CDR3 sequence reads: CASSQGLFSYEQYF. CDR3 nucleotide sequence: TGCGCCAGCAGCCAGGGACTATTCTCCTACGAGCAGTACTTC.

By share, this clonotype counts as medium-sized (0.01 to 0.1%). The chain joins TRBV30 to TRBJ2-7; perhaps TRBD2 as D (6 bases). V was trimmed by 0 bases and J by 7 bases, leaving 19 bases between them. Germline CDR1 and CDR2: GTSNPN and SVGIG (reference sequence). There are 15 residues in the CDR3. For the CDR3, the DNA is TGTGCCTGGAGTGTAAAGTCAGGGTGGGGGAGGGAGCAGTACTTC. Residues: CAWSVKSGWGREQYF.

Comments on this clonotype: A much bigger clone sits one base away, suggesting this may be a read error. The chain is built from TRBV30 and TRBJ2-3, with 12 positions matching TRBD2. The germline V gene has CDR1 GTSNPN and CDR2 SVGIG (reference sequence). The CDR3 is 15 residues long. CDR3 nucleotides: TGTGCCTGGGAGATCCTAGCGGGAGGGACAGGTACGCAGTATTTT. Amino acids: CAWEILAGGTGTQYF.

About this clonotype itself: Germline and junction disagree at one end, which may indicate a read error. The chain recombines TRBV7-2 with TRBJ1-1, with D possibly matching TRBD1 (6 bases). The length of the CDR3 is 14 residues. The germline V gene encodes CDR1 SGHTA and CDR2 FQGNSA. The DNA of the CDR3 is TGTTCCAGCAGCCCGGAGGCAGGGGAGTATCAAGCTTTCTTT. Translation gives CSSSPEAGEYQAFF.

V and J are TRBV20-1 and TRBJ2-7; perhaps TRBD1 as D (6 bases). V was clipped by 5 bases and J by 9 bases, with 17 bases between them. This CDR3 contains 12 residues. Germline V gives CDR1 DFQATT, CDR2 SNEGSKA (reference sequence). DNA for the CDR3: TGCAGTGCTCATAGACAGGCCTGGGGGCAGTACTTC. The encoded protein is CSAHRQAWGQYF.

This clonotype is labeled as medium-sized. The V gene is TRBV6-1, the J gene TRBJ2-7; 11 nucleotides agree with TRBD1. The CDR3 runs to 17 residues. V lost 5 bases to trimming and J lost 4 bases; unmatched junction nucleotides: 13. In germline, CDR1 is MNHNS, CDR2 SASEGT. CDR3: CASSYKGPGTGGYEQYF. CDR3 sequence (DNA): TGTGCCAGCAGTTATAAAGGTCCCGGGACAGGGGGATACGAGCAGTACTTC.

As for this clonotype: This may stem from a read error, because a much larger clone lies one nucleotide away. The chain is built from TRBV7-2 and TRBJ2-7; D uncertain. Trimming stripped 3 bases from V and 2 bases from J, with 11 bases between. CDR3 size: 14 residues. Germline CDR1 reads SGHTA; CDR2 reads FQGNSA. CDR3 DNA sequence: TGTGCCAGCAGCTTGCCTGGCTCGGCCTACGAGCAGTACTTC. Amino acids: CASSLPGSAYEQYF.

About this clonotype: A much larger clone differs by one base, so this may be a read error. This chain joins TRBV28 and TRBJ2-7; 7 bases are a match to TRBD2. The CDR3 consists of 14 residues. From germline, CDR1 is MDHEN and CDR2 SYDVKM. V shed 6 bases and J 1 base; nucleotides not matched to a gene: 6. For the CDR3, the DNA is TGTGCCAGCAGATCTCGGGACTATTCCTACGAGCAGTACTTC. Its translation: CASRSRDYSYEQYF. The entire variable domain, with the rest obtained from reference TRBV28 and TRBJ2-7, is as follows: DVKVTQSSRYLVKRTGEKVFLECVQDMDHENMFWYRQDPGLGLRLIYFSYDVKMKEKGDIPEGYSVSREKKERFSLILESASTNQTSMYLCASRSRDYSYEQYFGPGTRLTVT.

This clonotype has ten or more counts. The rearrangement joins TRBV6-1 to TRBJ2-7, with 10 bases lining up with TRBD2. Germline V lookup: CDR1 MNHNS, CDR2 SASEGT. The trim removed 5 bases at V and 3 bases at J, leaving 10 bases unmatched. The CDR3 covers 16 residues. CDR3 in amino acids: CASSPASGRGGYEQYF. CDR3 coding DNA: TGTGCCAGCAGTCCAGCTAGCGGGAGAGGTGGCTACGAGCAGTACTTC.